This TCR beta chain was recorded in a study of cytomegalovirus exposure and HLA in healthy donors. Study findings and constraints: A few of the chains that were CMV-associated were confirmed in vitro to be specific for CMV antigens. The listing of 150 to 200 TCR beta chains classed them as cytomegalovirus-associated. Clusters of TCRs from the first cohort tended to co-occur in the roughly 120 validation repertoires (as a later analysis found).

For this clone: The antigen is unknown.

The protocol was immunoSEQ multiplex PCR, while the TCRdb copy is restricted to in-frame clones and leaves out a portion. The sample lists around 250,000 clones, nearly 90% occurring once. Sequenced input: PBMCs. This sequence was found in a woman aged 18-35 years in good health and CMV-seronegative.

The CDR3 DNA is TGTGCCAGCTCACCGGACAGGGGGCTGTACGAGCAGTACTTC. Translation gives CASSPDRGLYEQYF. The chain combines TRBV18 with TRBJ2-7, with 11 bases identical to TRBD1. Germline loops: CDR1 KGHSH, CDR2 LQKENI. Unmatched junction bases numbered 2, after V lost 3 bases and J lost 4 bases. This CDR3 region has 14 residues.